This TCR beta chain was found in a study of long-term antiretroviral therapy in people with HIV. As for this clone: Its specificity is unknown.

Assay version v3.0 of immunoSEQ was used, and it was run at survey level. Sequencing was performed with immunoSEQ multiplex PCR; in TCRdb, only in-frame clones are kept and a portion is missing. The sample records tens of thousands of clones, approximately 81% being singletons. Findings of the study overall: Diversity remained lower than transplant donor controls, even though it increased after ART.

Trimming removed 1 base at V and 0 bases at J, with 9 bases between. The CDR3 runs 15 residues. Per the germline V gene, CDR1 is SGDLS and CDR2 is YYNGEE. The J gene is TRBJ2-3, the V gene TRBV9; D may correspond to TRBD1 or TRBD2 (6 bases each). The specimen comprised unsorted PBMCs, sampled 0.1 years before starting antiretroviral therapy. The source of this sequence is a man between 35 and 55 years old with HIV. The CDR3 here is CASSVRGVSTDTQYF. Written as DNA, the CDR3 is TGTGCCAGCAGCGTAAGGGGGGTGAGCACAGATACGCAGTATTTT.